The clone carrying this T cell receptor beta chain occurred once. The data were obtained in a study of technical replicates of blood from several donors. Some clones are missing from TCRdb's copy, which holds only in-frame ones; the method was immunoSEQ multiplex PCR. The data show about 70,000 clones, nearly 98% seen once. CDR1 MDHEN and CDR2 SYDVKM come from the germline V gene. The CDR3 has 12 amino acids. V lost 2 bases and J lost 2, with 4 bases in between. The origin of this receptor is a human donor in good health. The J gene is TRBJ2-7, the V gene TRBV28; no clear D gene. The sequenced sample was T cells isolated from PBMCs. The CDR3 protein is CASSLIAYEQYF. The CDR3 DNA is TGTGCCAGCAGTTTAATAGCCTACGAGCAGTACTTC.